What follows is one T cell receptor beta chain and its context. Antigen specificity is unknown. This entry is derived from a study of identical twins. Study-wide points: Less excess twin sharing appeared in beta out-of-frame sequences.

One entry per CDR3 protein, called by TCRdb with MiXCR from the 5' RACE reads. Among about 470,000 distinct CDR3 sequences listed, 24% were seen once. Trimming at V came to 4 bases and at J to 7 bases, leaving 12 bases not matched to a gene. Germline lookup yields CDR1 SGHRS and CDR2 YFSETQ. This CDR3 has 16 residues. These data are also associated with another study on T cells expressing NK-cell markers.

The sequence derives from a woman between 18 and 29 years old in good health. This chain uses TRBV5-1 with TRBJ2-1; the match to TRBD2 covers 9 bases. Sequenced material: CD4+ T cells sorted from blood. CDR3 in amino acids: CASSLSWLAGSNEQFF. For the CDR3, the DNA is TGCGCCAGCAGCCTATCCTGGCTAGCGGGAAGTAATGAGCAGTTCTTC. The variable domain in full, with the rest retrieved from reference TRBV5-1 and TRBJ2-1, is KAGVTQTPRYLIKTRGQQVTLSCSPISGHRSVSWYQQTPGQGLQFLFEYFSETQRNKGNFPGRFSGRQFSNSRSEMNVSTLELGDSALYLCASSLSWLAGSNEQFFGPGTRLTVL.